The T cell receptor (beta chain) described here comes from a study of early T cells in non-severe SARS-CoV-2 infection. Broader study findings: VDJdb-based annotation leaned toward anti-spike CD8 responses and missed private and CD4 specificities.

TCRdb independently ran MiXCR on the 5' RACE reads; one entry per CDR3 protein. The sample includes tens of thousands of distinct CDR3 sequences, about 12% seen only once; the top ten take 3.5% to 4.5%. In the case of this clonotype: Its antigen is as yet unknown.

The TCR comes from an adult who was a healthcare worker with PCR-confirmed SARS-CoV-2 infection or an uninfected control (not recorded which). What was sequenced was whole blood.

The CDR3 here is CASTLRRHSNQPQHF. The CDR3 DNA sequence: TGTGCCAGCACCCTCAGGAGACATAGCAATCAGCCCCAGCATTTT. This chain connects TRBV6-5 to TRBJ1-5; D gene uncertain. Germline CDR1 is MNHEY and CDR2 is SVGAGI. This CDR3 has 15 amino acids. Deletions cut 7 bases from V and 0 bases from J, with 13 bases between.